The 32 T cell receptor beta chains presented below share a single source sample, sequenced in a study of CD8+ T cells in alopecia areata. As the sequencing template, cDNA was produced by extracting RNA and reverse transcribing it. The method was immunoSEQ multiplex PCR; TCRdb's version includes in-frame clones alone and lacks a portion of them. The repertoire includes 65,000 to 100,000 clones, 51% of them detected once, and around 5% sits in the top ten. The sequenced material came from NKG2D-high CD8+ T cells sorted from blood. The receptors derive from a human donor with alopecia areata.

The chain carries TRBV23-1 and TRBJ1-1; no clear D. TRBV23-1 is filed as an ORF, its function uncertain. V lost 7 bases and J lost 5, with 17 bases in between. This CDR3 is 14 amino acids long. CDR3 amino acids: CASTPKPQGTEAFF. Here the CDR3 DNA reads TGCGCCAGCACCCCTAAACCTCAAGGGACTGAAGCTTTCTTT.

The chain carries TRBV2 and TRBJ1-1; weak D call: TRBD1 (5 bases). Per germline, CDR1 SNHLY and CDR2 FYNNEI. Trimming took 8 bases from V and 4 from J, leaving 17 bases between them. The CDR3 totals 14 residues. For the CDR3, the DNA is TGTGCCAGCCCGAAGGGGATTACGGGCACTGAAGCTTTCTTT. It codes for CASPKGITGTEAFF.

This clone appeared a few times. The genes are TRBV9 and TRBJ2-2; 7 bases map to TRBD2. The CDR3 has 16 residues. CDR1 is SGDLS, CDR2 YYNGEE, per germline. V trimming: 3 bases; J trimming: 3 bases; junction bases outside the gene matches: 8. The CDR3 region is CASSAVRDYYTGELFF. CDR3 DNA: TGTGCCAGCAGCGCAGTCCGGGACTATTACACCGGGGAGCTGTTTTTT. Drawing the rest from reference TRBV9 and TRBJ2-2, the complete variable domain is DSGVTQTPKHLITATGQRVTLRCSPRSGDLSVYWYQQSLDQGLQFLIQYYNGEERAKGNILERFSAQQFPDLHSELNLSSLELGDSALYFCASSAVRDYYTGELFFGEGSRLTVL.

This clone occurred a few times. The rearrangement links TRBV29-1 to TRBJ2-5; D is possibly TRBD1 (5 bases). V lost 6 bases, J lost 0 bases, and 11 bases lay in between. The CDR3 covers 13 residues. CDR1 and CDR2 from the germline V gene are SQVTM and ANQGSEA. The CDR3 loop is CSVGPTDQETQYF. The CDR3, as DNA: TGCAGCGTCGGCCCGACAGACCAAGAGACCCAGTACTTC.

This chain joins TRBV2 and TRBJ2-7, with 8 bases lining up with TRBD1. The CDR3 covers 14 residues. Per germline, CDR1 SNHLY and CDR2 FYNNEI. V dropped 8 bases and J dropped 4; count of bases not matched to a gene: 10. The CDR3 region is CASVKDREHYEQYF. Here the CDR3 DNA reads TGTGCCAGCGTAAAGGACAGGGAGCATTACGAGCAGTACTTC.

Note on this clone: Germline is not matched at one junction end, which may reflect a read error. CDR3 amino acids: CASSVRASGNNGELFF. CDR3 nucleotides: TGTGCCAGCAGCGTCCGAGCCAGCGGGAACAACGGGGAGCTGTTTTTT. The V gene is TRBV9, the J gene TRBJ2-2; 7 nucleotides match TRBD2. The CDR3 length is 16 residues. The germline CDR1 and CDR2 sequences are SGDLS and YYNGEE. Using reference TRBV9 and TRBJ2-2 for the parts outside the CDR3, the full variable domain is DSGVTQTPKHLITATGQRVTLRCSPRSGDLSVYWYQQSLDQGLQFLIQYYNGEERAKGNILERFSAQQFPDLHSELNLSSLELGDSALYFCASSVRASGNNGELFFGEGSRLTVL.

V is TRBV28 and J is TRBJ2-3, with no clear D. CDR1 is MDHEN, CDR2 SYDVKM, per germline. Trimming removed 6 bases at V and 5 bases at J, with 3 bases between. The CDR3 spans 10 residues. The DNA for the CDR3 is TGTGCCAGCAGGGGAGATACGCAGTATTTT. This codes for CASRGDTQYF.

The rearrangement links TRBV27 to TRBJ2-6; unclear D gene. The CDR3 totals 15 residues. V was clipped by 2 bases and J by 0 bases, with 5 bases between them. The germline CDR1 and CDR2 sequences are MNHEY and SMNVEV (reference sequence). CDR3: CASSLGVSGANVLTF. CDR3 coding DNA: TGTGCCAGCAGTTTAGGGGTCTCTGGGGCCAACGTCCTGACTTTC.

This clone has just a few counts. This rearrangement joins TRBV18 to TRBJ2-7; 7 bases map to TRBD1. The germline V gene encodes CDR1 KGHSH and CDR2 LQKENI. This CDR3 spans 15 amino acids. The V gene end was trimmed by 6 bases and the J gene end by 3 bases; junction bases not matched to a gene: 11. Here the CDR3 reads CASSQSGTAYYEQYF. The CDR3 DNA reads as TGTGCCAGCTCGCAGTCCGGGACAGCTTACTACGAGCAGTACTTC.

J is TRBJ2-5 and V is TRBV6-8; tentatively, D is TRBD1 (6 bases). The CDR3 has 14 amino acids. V gave up 6 bases and J gave up 3 bases, with 14 bases separating them. Germline loops: CDR1 MNHGY, CDR2 SAAAGT. The CDR3, as DNA: TGTGCCAGCAGCAATGGGACACTAAAAGAGACCCAGTACTTC. Residues: CASSNGTLKETQYF.

This clone has more than one count but fewer than ten. The chain employs TRBV29-1 and TRBJ2-6; no firm D call. Germline lookup yields CDR1 SQVTM and CDR2 ANQGSEA. The CDR3 consists of 16 residues. The V and J ends lost 0 bases and 0 bases respectively, with 9 bases between them. The CDR3: CSVEDPRSSGANVLTF. The CDR3 DNA is TGCAGCGTTGAAGATCCTAGGAGCTCTGGGGCCAACGTCCTGACTTTC.

The chain joins TRBV6-1 to TRBJ1-6; possibly TRBD1 for D (6 bases). V lost 5 bases to trimming and J lost 10 bases, with 15 bases between them. The CDR3 length is 14 residues. From germline, CDR1 is MNHNS and CDR2 SASEGT. The CDR3 loop is CASSKGRGMSPLHF. CDR3 bases: TGTGCCAGCAGTAAAGGCAGGGGTATGTCACCCCTCCACTTT.

V gene TRBV5-4 combines with J gene TRBJ2-3, with 7 bases matching TRBD2. The length of the CDR3 is 15 residues. The junction had 6 bases not matched to a gene; V was cut back by 1 base and J by 4 bases. Germline V gene data show CDR1 as SGHNT and CDR2 as YYREEE (reference sequence). DNA for the CDR3: TGTGCCAGCAGCTTGACGCTAGCGGAACCAGATACGCAGTATTTT. It specifies CASSLTLAEPDTQYF.

This clone is a singleton in its sample. The V and J genes are TRBV9 and TRBJ1-2; maybe TRBD1 (6 bases). The CDR3 spans 13 residues. Germline V gives CDR1 SGDLS, CDR2 YYNGEE. With 0 bases removed from V and 6 bases from J, the gap between germline ends came to 9 bases. As DNA, the CDR3 is TGTGCCAGCAGCGTAGGGGCAGGGGATGGCTACACCTTC. Translated: CASSVGAGDGYTF.

The CDR3 region has the DNA TGTGCCAGCAGCTCCGGGACCACCGTTTTGAAGCAGTACTTC. It is translated as CASSSGTTVLKQYF. V and J are TRBV7-9 and TRBJ2-7, with D perhaps being TRBD1 or TRBD2 (5 bases each). Germline CDR1 SEHNR, CDR2 FQNEAQ (reference sequence). The CDR3 totals 14 residues. The germline V and J ends were trimmed by 4 bases and 8 bases, with 18 bases remaining between them.

This clone was counted between two and nine times. The genes are TRBV28 and TRBJ2-3, with D hard to call. The V gene lost 6 bases and the J gene lost 2 bases, with 18 bases spanning the gap. The CDR3 totals 16 residues. CDR1 and CDR2 from the germline V gene are MDHEN and SYDVKM. The CDR3 DNA is TGTGCCAGCAGCCGTTTCCAGGTCCGCTTCACAGATACGCAGTATTTT. This encodes CASSRFQVRFTDTQYF. The full variable domain, its missing parts supplied by reference TRBV28 and TRBJ2-3, is DVKVTQSSRYLVKRTGEKVFLECVQDMDHENMFWYRQDPGLGLRLIYFSYDVKMKEKGDIPEGYSVSREKKERFSLILESASTNQTSMYLCASSRFQVRFTDTQYFGPGTRLTVL.

This clone has just a few counts. This sequence joins TRBV7-8 and TRBJ1-4; maybe TRBD1 (6 bases). Germline lookup yields CDR1 SGHVS and CDR2 FQNEAQ. V was pared by 5 bases and J by 8 bases, with 18 bases between. CDR3 length: 15 residues. The CDR3 reads CASSRDWGAGEKLFF. The CDR3 DNA follows: TGTGCCAGCAGCCGCGATTGGGGGGCAGGGGAAAAACTGTTTTTT. Based on the CDR3 plus reference TRBV7-8 and TRBJ1-4, the full variable domain is GAGVSQSPRYKVAKRGQDVALRCDPISGHVSLFWYQQALGQGPEFLTYFQNEAQLDKSGLPSDRFFAERPEGSVSTLKIQRTQQEDSAVYLCASSRDWGAGEKLFFGSGTQLSVL.

V gene TRBV4-1 combines with J gene TRBJ1-5; 12 positions match TRBD1. The CDR3 is 20 residues long. The V gene's germline CDR1 is MGHRA and CDR2 YSYEKL. The V gene end was trimmed by 2 bases and the J gene end by 6 bases; junction bases not matched to a gene: 17. For the CDR3, the DNA is TGCGCCAGCAGCCAAACCAATTCCGGGACAGGGGGCATAATGCGTCAGCCCCAGCATTTT. This codes for CASSQTNSGTGGIMRQPQHF.

In this sample, this clone turned up a few times. The V call is TRBV7-8, the J call TRBJ2-1; 12 bases map to TRBD2. Germline loops: CDR1 SGHVS, CDR2 FQNEAQ. This CDR3 is built from 16 residues. J was trimmed by 4 bases and V by 5 bases; bases with no gene match: 6. The CDR3 DNA sequence: TGTGCCAGCAGCCCCCCACTAGCGGGGGGTTACAATGAGCAGTTCTTC. It specifies CASSPPLAGGYNEQFF.

The genes are TRBV29-1 and TRBJ2-3; D remains unclear. The V gene's germline CDR1 is SQVTM and CDR2 ANQGSEA. The CDR3 has 11 amino acids. The ends were cut back, 7 bases at V and 8 bases at J, with 13 bases in the middle. The CDR3 DNA sequence: TGCAGCGCGCCCGTGGCGGCTACGCAGTATTTT. As protein: CSAPVAATQYF.

This chain links TRBV2 with TRBJ2-1; 7 bases are shared with TRBD2. This CDR3 region has 16 residues. The junction had 11 bases not matched to a gene; V was cut back by 6 bases and J by 3 bases. Germline-derived CDR1 and CDR2 are SNHLY and FYNNEI. CDR3 protein: CASSPGRGDYYNEQFF. The DNA for the CDR3 is TGTGCCAGCAGCCCGGGACGGGGGGACTACTACAATGAGCAGTTCTTC.

This clone was observed a handful of times. The chain employs TRBV29-1 and TRBJ1-2; 7 bases align to TRBD1. The trim removed 4 bases at V and 6 bases at J, leaving 11 bases unmatched. Germline values: CDR1 SQVTM, CDR2 ANQGSEA. CDR3 length: 14 amino acids. DNA for the CDR3: TGCAGCGTTGTGGGCATGGACAGGATTCATGGCTACACCTTC. This gives the protein CSVVGMDRIHGYTF.

A single count supports this clone. The chain links TRBV13 to TRBJ1-2; 8 bases line up with TRBD1. The CDR3 loop spans 14 amino acids. Germline-derived CDR1 and CDR2 are PRHDT and FYEKMQ (reference sequence). The V segment lost 4 bases and the J segment 7 bases; nucleotides outside the gene matches: 8. In nucleotides, the CDR3 is TGTGCCAGCAGCTCAGGGACAGGCAGTCCTGGCTACACCTTC. Protein product: CASSSGTGSPGYTF.

This rearrangement joins TRBV28 to TRBJ1-1, with 7 bases matching TRBD1. The germline CDR1 and CDR2 sequences are MDHEN and SYDVKM. The CDR3 runs to 15 residues. V dropped 5 bases and J dropped 4; count of bases not matched to a gene: 10. The DNA of the CDR3 is TGTGCCAGCAGTCCTCTTGGGGACAGAGGCACTGAAGCTTTCTTT. Its translation: CASSPLGDRGTEAFF.

This clone was seen once. V is TRBV5-1 and J is TRBJ2-2; 9 bases map to TRBD2. The CDR3 has 16 amino acids. After removal of 4 bases from V and 5 bases from J, the junction contained 9 bases not matched to a gene. Germline V gene sequence: CDR1 SGHRS, CDR2 YFSETQ. The CDR3: CASSPTGTSLTGELFF. In DNA form, the CDR3 reads TGCGCCAGCAGCCCAACCGGGACTAGCTTGACCGGGGAGCTGTTTTTT.

This chain uses TRBV6-6 with TRBJ2-3; 10 bases align to TRBD2. Unmatched junction bases numbered 5, after V lost 0 bases and J lost 5 bases. The CDR3 runs 16 residues. Looked up from germline, CDR1 is MNHNY and CDR2 is SVGAGI (reference sequence). CDR3: CASSYSPSGRGDTQYF. The CDR3, as DNA: TGTGCCAGCAGTTACTCGCCTAGCGGGAGAGGAGATACGCAGTATTTT.

In this sample, this clone turned up a few times. This sequence joins TRBV19 and TRBJ2-7; TRBD2 is a possible D gene (5 bases). CDR1 LNHDA and CDR2 SQIVND come from the germline V gene (reference sequence). CDR3 length: 12 amino acids. Trimming stripped 6 bases from V and 5 bases from J, with 11 bases between. The CDR3 coding sequence is TGTGCCAGTAGCGGGGTTCGGGACGAGCAGTACTTC. It codes for CASSGVRDEQYF.

This clone occurred a few times. The gene calls are TRBV29-1 and TRBJ2-1; a possible D gene is TRBD2 (6 bases). V lost 7 bases to trimming and J lost 3 bases, with 10 bases between them. The CDR3 totals 12 residues. Germline V gives CDR1 SQVTM, CDR2 ANQGSEA. In nucleotides, the CDR3 is TGCAGCGGAGCTAGCGACTACAATGAGCAGTTCTTC. Protein: CSGASDYNEQFF.

The chain joins TRBV7-9 to TRBJ2-5; D possibly matches TRBD1 or TRBD2 (5 bases each). The CDR3 loop spans 16 amino acids. Trimming left V 1 base short and J 4 bases short, with 16 bases between. Germline CDR1 SEHNR, CDR2 FQNEAQ (reference sequence). The CDR3 nucleotides are TGTGCCAGCAGCTTAGGCCCGGACACGGGGCGAGAGACCCAGTACTTC. This codes for CASSLGPDTGRETQYF.

A remark on this clone: Other DNA sequences within the sample encode an identical CDR3. This chain connects TRBV28 to TRBJ2-1, with 11 bases lining up with TRBD1. The germline CDR1 and CDR2 sequences are MDHEN and SYDVKM. V dropped 4 bases and J dropped 7; count of bases not matched to a gene: 3. The CDR3 extends over 14 amino acids. CDR3 in DNA: TGTGCCAGCAGTTCCGGGACAGGGGGGAATGAGCAGTTCTTC. This sequence encodes CASSSGTGGNEQFF.

The chain links TRBV5-6 to TRBJ1-5; no clear D. Germline-derived CDR1 and CDR2 are SGHDT and YYEEEE. V gave up 0 bases and J gave up 6 bases, with 13 bases separating them. The CDR3 runs 15 residues. The CDR3 nucleotides read TGTGCCAGCAGCTTGGGTACTGGGGTACGTCAGCCCCAGCATTTT. Translation: CASSLGTGVRQPQHF. Full variable domain (missing parts from reference TRBV5-6 and TRBJ1-5): DAGVTQSPTHLIKTRGQQVTLRCSPKSGHDTVSWYQQALGQGPQFIFQYYEEEERQRGNFPDRFSGHQFPNYSSELNVNALLLGDSALYLCASSLGTGVRQPQHFGDGTRLSIL.

This rearrangement joins TRBV20-1 to TRBJ1-2; 8 positions agree with TRBD1. Looked up from germline, CDR1 is DFQATT and CDR2 is SNEGSKA (reference sequence). The CDR3 spans 11 residues. Unmatched junction bases numbered 5, after V lost 6 bases and J lost 8 bases. The CDR3 region is CSATGAGGYTF. The CDR3, as DNA: TGCAGTGCGACAGGGGCTGGGGGCTACACCTTC.